The subject of this entry is one T cell receptor beta chain. Its antigen is not known. This specimen comes from a study of OX40 agonist ivuxolimab in advanced cancers. Study-wide points: Also present in some nonresponders was a low level of normalized T-cell clonal expansion. Average numbers of expanded clones were greater in CD8+ T cells than in CD4+. Dose levels from 0.1 to 3.0 mg/kg saw CD4+ and CD8+ blood T cells expand clonally by week 6.

Clones were read by immunoSEQ multiplex PCR, and TCRdb kept only the in-frame ones, dropping some. The sample lists tens of thousands of clones; around 91% were seen once. The length of the CDR3 is 15 residues. Germline loops: CDR1 LGHNA, CDR2 YSLEER. V was trimmed by 4 bases and J by 1 base, leaving 11 bases between them. The genes are TRBV4-3 and TRBJ2-1, with a possible D match to TRBD1 (5 bases). The sequenced sample was CD4+ or CD8+ T cells sorted from blood, obtained in a trial of the OX40 agonist ivuxolimab. This TCR came from an adult with an advanced solid tumor such as melanoma, head and neck, liver or kidney cancer. CDR3 sequence: CASSPTDDSYNEQFF. DNA for the CDR3: TGCGCCAGCAGCCCGACAGATGATTCCTACAATGAGCAGTTCTTC.